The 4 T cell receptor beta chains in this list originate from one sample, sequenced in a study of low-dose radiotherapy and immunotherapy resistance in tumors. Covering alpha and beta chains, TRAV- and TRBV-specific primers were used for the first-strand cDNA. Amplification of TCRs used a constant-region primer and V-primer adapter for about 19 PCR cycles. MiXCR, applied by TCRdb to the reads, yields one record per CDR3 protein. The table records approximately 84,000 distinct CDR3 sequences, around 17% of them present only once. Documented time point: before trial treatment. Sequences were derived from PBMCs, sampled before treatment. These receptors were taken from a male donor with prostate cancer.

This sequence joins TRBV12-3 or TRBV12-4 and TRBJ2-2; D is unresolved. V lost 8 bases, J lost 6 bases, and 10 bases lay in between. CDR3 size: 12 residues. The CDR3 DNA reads TGTGCCAGCCGGCTATTATCCGGGGAGCTGTTTTTT. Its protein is CASRLLSGELFF.

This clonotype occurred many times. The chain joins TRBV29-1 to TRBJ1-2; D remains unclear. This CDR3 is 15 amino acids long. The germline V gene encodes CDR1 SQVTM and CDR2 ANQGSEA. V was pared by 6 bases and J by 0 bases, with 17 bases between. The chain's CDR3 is CSVYRALLPNYGYTF. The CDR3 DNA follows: TGCAGCGTGTACCGGGCCCTCCTACCTAACTATGGCTACACCTTC.

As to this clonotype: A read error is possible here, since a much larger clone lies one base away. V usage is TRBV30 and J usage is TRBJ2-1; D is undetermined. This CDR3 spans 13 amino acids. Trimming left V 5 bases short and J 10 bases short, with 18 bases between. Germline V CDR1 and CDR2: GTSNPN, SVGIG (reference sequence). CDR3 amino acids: CAWENGFSYEQFF. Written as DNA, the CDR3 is TGTGCCTGGGAGAACGGGTTTTCCTACGAGCAGTTCTTC.

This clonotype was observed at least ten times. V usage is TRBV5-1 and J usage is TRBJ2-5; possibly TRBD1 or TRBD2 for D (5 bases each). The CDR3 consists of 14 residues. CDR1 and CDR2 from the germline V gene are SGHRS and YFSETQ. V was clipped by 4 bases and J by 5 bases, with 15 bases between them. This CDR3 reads CASSRGTAPETQYF. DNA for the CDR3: TGCGCCAGCAGCAGAGGGACCGCCCCGGAGACCCAGTACTTC. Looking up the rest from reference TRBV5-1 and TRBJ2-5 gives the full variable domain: KAGVTQTPRYLIKTRGQQVTLSCSPISGHRSVSWYQQTPGQGLQFLFEYFSETQRNKGNFPGRFSGRQFSNSRSEMNVSTLELGDSALYLCASSRGTAPETQYFGPGTRLLVL.